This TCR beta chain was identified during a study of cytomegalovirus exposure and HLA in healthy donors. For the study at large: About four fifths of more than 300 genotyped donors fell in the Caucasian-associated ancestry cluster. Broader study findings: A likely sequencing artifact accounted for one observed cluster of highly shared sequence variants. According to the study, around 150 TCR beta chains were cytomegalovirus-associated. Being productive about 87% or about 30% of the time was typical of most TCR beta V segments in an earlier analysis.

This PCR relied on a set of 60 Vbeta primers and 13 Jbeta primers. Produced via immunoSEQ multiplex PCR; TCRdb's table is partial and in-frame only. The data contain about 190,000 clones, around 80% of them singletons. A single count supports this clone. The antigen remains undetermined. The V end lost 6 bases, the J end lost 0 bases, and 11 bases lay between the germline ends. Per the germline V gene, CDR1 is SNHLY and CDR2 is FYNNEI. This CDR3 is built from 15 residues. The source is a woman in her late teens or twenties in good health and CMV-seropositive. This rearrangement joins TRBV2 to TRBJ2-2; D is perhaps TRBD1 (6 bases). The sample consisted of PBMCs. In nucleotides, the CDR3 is TGTGCCAGCAGCCGGGACACCCCGAACACCGGGGAGCTGTTTTTT. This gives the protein CASSRDTPNTGELFF.